This entry describes one T cell receptor (beta chain). Its antigen remains unidentified. Per the germline V gene, CDR1 is GTSNPN and CDR2 is SVGIG (reference sequence). CDR3 length equals 16 residues. Trimming cost V 0 bases and J 7 bases; bases outside gene matches: 8. PCR involved 60 Vbeta and 13 Jbeta primers. Sequencing was performed with immunoSEQ multiplex PCR; in TCRdb, only in-frame clones are kept and a portion is missing. In the table there are around 95,000 clones, around four fifths of which are singletons. These data are taken from a study of cytomegalovirus exposure and HLA in healthy donors. Findings of the study overall: TCR beta sequences reportedly predicted the HLA-A and HLA-B alleles of most subjects accurately.

Sequencing was carried out using PBMCs. The origin of this receptor is a woman aged 40-49 years in good health and CMV-seropositive. This chain links TRBV30 with TRBJ1-4, with 10 bases identical to TRBD1. The CDR3 sequence is CAWSVNQGQGIEKLFF. The CDR3 DNA follows: TGTGCCTGGAGTGTAAATCAGGGACAGGGGATTGAAAAACTGTTTTTT.